The subject of this entry is one T cell receptor beta chain. Its antigen is as yet unknown. Sequenced with the Oncomine TCR Beta short-read assay was DNA taken from cultured CD4+ T cells. Investigators isolated genomic DNA from cultured CD4+ T cells. TCRdb independently ran MiXCR on the PCR reads; one entry per CDR3 protein. This table holds about 11,000 distinct CDR3 sequences, 58% found once. Treatment here: approximately nine-day PBMC culture with coronavirus spike peptide pools or control peptides (ViraFEST assay). ViraFEST used peptide pools to expand antigen-specific T cells, then sequenced TCRs. Peptide pools at roughly 11 ug/ml, together with roughly 10 IU/ml IL-2, were added to cultures of about 2 million PBMCs per well. The entry originates in a study of vaccination and CD4 T cells after COVID-19. Study context: A vaccine, either BNT162b2 or mRNA-1273, was given to participants in two doses.

Trimming cost V 3 bases and J 3 bases; bases outside gene matches: 4. This CDR3 region has 13 residues. CDR1 and CDR2 (germline): GTSNPN, SVGIG (reference sequence). The sequence derives from a human donor who had recovered from COVID-19. The V gene is TRBV30, the J gene TRBJ1-1; 7 bases fit TRBD1. Sequenced material: CD4+ T cells from blood, cultured in vitro. The CDR3 sequence is CAWRGQLDTEAFF. The CDR3 DNA is TGTGCCTGGAGGGGACAGTTGGACACTGAAGCTTTCTTT.